The present T cell receptor (beta chain) was sequenced within a study of ipilimumab plus nivolumab after autologous stem cell transplantation (dated by TCRdb to the early 2020s). Turning to the overall study: The median number of doses received by trial patients was roughly 5 for ipilimumab and 7 to 9 for nivolumab. The myeloma cohort included high-risk transplant-naive patients and patients relapsing within 3 years of a first autologous transplant. Patients with high-risk diffuse large B cell lymphoma, mature T cell lymphoma, or multiple myeloma undergoing autologous transplant were enrolled in the trial. The intent-to-treat population of the trial consisted of 30 to 35 patients.

Library preparation employed the immunoSEQ multiplex PCR assay. The immuneACCESS repertoire file appears here via TCRdb, limited to in-frame rearrangements. These files lack a portion of the clones; in checked studies, under half of the deficit traces to unresolved V genes, and the cause of the others is not known. Across this sample there are about 6,000 clones, with 85% to 90% seen only once. The ten largest clonotypes hold roughly 5.1% of the sample. Reading the germline V gene gives CDR1 MDHEN and CDR2 SYDVKM. The CDR3 spans 14 residues, from the cysteine through the phenylalanine. Kept here is only the CDR3 DNA, which spans 42 bases and is read in frame from base 1. V is shortened by 5 bases, J by 2 bases, and the region joining them spans 13 bases. The research as a whole found: The authors concluded that combined checkpoint inhibition appeared tolerable when used as consolidation after transplant. According to the authors, a biologic rationale for studying the approach further came from T cell receptor repertoire, regulatory T cell phenotype and gut microbiota profiles.

Checkpoint therapy began 14 to 28 days after autologous transplant, with ipilimumab given at 1 mg/kg intravenously on day 1 of selected weeks. The nivolumab dose was 3 mg/kg intravenously, delivered on day 1 of weeks 1, 4, 7, 10, and every two weeks through week 26. This Phase Ib clinical trial tested ipilimumab plus nivolumab, a combined checkpoint inhibition, as consolidation after autologous stem cell transplantation. For this clone: Its antigen is unknown. Base quality data are lacking; no much larger clone is found one base away.

Sequencing used PBMCs, obtained in a trial of ipilimumab plus nivolumab as post-transplant consolidation. This receptor was identified in a female donor with multiple myeloma. The chain is assembled from TRBV28 and TRBJ2-7; the D gene cannot be resolved reliably. CDR3 region: CASSQSRIPYEQYF. The DNA is as follows: TGTGCCAGCAGTCAGTCAAGGATTCCCTACGAGCAGTACTTC.